What follows are 30 T cell receptor beta chains derived from one specimen sequenced in a study of cytomegalovirus exposure and HLA in healthy donors. The study ran its PCR with 60 Vbeta and 13 Jbeta primers. The table came from immunoSEQ multiplex PCR; TCRdb's copy has only in-frame clones and leaves some out. The data show roughly 140,000 clones, approximately 72% seen once. Sequenced input: PBMCs. The receptors were sampled from a man aged 18 to 29 in good health and CMV-seronegative.

This clone was recorded only once. V usage is TRBV14 and J usage is TRBJ2-7, with TRBD2 matching over 12 bases. The germline V gene has CDR1 SGHDN and CDR2 FVKESK. The CDR3 spans 19 residues. J gave up 0 bases and V 4 bases, and 13 bases lay outside the gene matches. CDR3 nucleotide sequence: TGTGCCAGCAGCCCTGCCCCCGGAGGACTAGCGGGATCCTCCTACGAGCAGTACTTC. Its translation is CASSPAPGGLAGSSYEQYF.

V usage is TRBV7-2 and J usage is TRBJ2-7; 10 bases match TRBD2. Losses at the gene ends were 9 bases for V and 0 bases for J; bases not matched to a gene: 8. CDR1 is SGHTA and CDR2 is FQGNSA in the germline V gene. The CDR3 runs to 15 residues. As DNA, the CDR3 is TGTGCCAGTACGCAGCGGGAGGGGAGCTCCTACGAGCAGTACTTC. Translation gives CASTQREGSSYEQYF.

V gene TRBV19 combines with J gene TRBJ2-5; 8 nucleotides match TRBD1. CDR1 is LNHDA, CDR2 SQIVND, per germline (reference sequence). V was clipped by 7 bases and J by 1 base; unmatched bases: 8. The CDR3 is 15 amino acids. Here the CDR3 DNA reads TGTGCCAGTACCCCTTCACAGGGGGTCCAAGAGACCCAGTACTTC. Amino acid sequence: CASTPSQGVQETQYF.

CDR3 DNA: TGCGCCAGCAGCTTTCAGCGGACAGGGGCCTACGAGCAGTACTTC. This translates into CASSFQRTGAYEQYF. V usage is TRBV5-1 and J usage is TRBJ2-7; 9 positions match TRBD1. Looked up from germline, CDR1 is SGHRS and CDR2 is YFSETQ. The junction had 5 bases not matched to a gene; V was cut back by 2 bases and J by 2 bases. The length of the CDR3 is 15 residues.

This clone was picked up one time. The V and J genes are TRBV4-3 and TRBJ2-7; possible D gene TRBD2, 6 bases. V gave up 4 bases and J gave up 2 bases, with 12 bases separating them. Germline CDR1 reads LGHNA; CDR2 reads YSLEER. This CDR3 is built from 14 residues. CDR3 DNA: TGCGCCAGCAGCCGTAATAGCGGTACCTACGAGCAGTACTTC. It specifies CASSRNSGTYEQYF.

This chain links TRBV19 with TRBJ2-7; 7 bases are shared with TRBD2. Germline CDR1 is LNHDA and CDR2 is SQIVND (reference sequence). J gave up 4 bases and V 8 bases, and 5 bases lay outside the gene matches. This CDR3 has 12 amino acids. The CDR3 loop is CASGAGIYEQYF. The CDR3 region has the DNA TGTGCCAGTGGAGCGGGGATATACGAGCAGTACTTC.

This chain links TRBV19 with TRBJ1-5; D perhaps matches TRBD1 (6 bases). The CDR3 is 15 amino acids. Germline V gene sequence: CDR1 LNHDA, CDR2 SQIVND (reference sequence). Trimming took 0 bases from V and 6 from J, leaving 12 bases between them. Here the CDR3 reads CASSIEGTYLQPQHF. The CDR3 bases are TGTGCCAGTAGTATAGAAGGGACATATCTTCAGCCCCAGCATTTT. Full variable domain (rest looked up from reference TRBV19 and TRBJ1-5): DGGITQSPKYLFRKEGQNVTLSCEQNLNHDAMYWYRQDPGQGLRLIYYSQIVNDFQKGDIAEGYSVSREKKESFPLTVTSAQKNPTAFYLCASSIEGTYLQPQHFGDGTRLSIL.

The chain employs TRBV18 and TRBJ2-7; D is uncertain. The CDR3 extends over 13 amino acids. Looked up from germline, CDR1 is KGHSH and CDR2 is LQKENI. Between the trimmed V and J ends, which lost 6 bases and 0 bases, there was a span of 9 bases. CDR3 sequence reads: CASSASTSYEQYF. The CDR3 coding sequence is TGTGCCAGCTCCGCAAGCACCTCCTACGAGCAGTACTTC.

In this sample, this clone turned up a few times. The chain employs TRBV19 and TRBJ2-3; 8 nucleotides line up with TRBD2. Per the germline V gene, CDR1 is LNHDA and CDR2 is SQIVND (reference sequence). The CDR3 loop spans 14 amino acids. Unmatched junction bases numbered 5, after V lost 5 bases and J lost 4 bases. The CDR3 is CASSPQRESDTQYF. CDR3 nucleotide sequence: TGTGCCAGTAGTCCCCAGCGGGAGTCAGATACGCAGTATTTT. Together with reference TRBV19 and TRBJ2-3, the CDR3 gives the full variable domain: DGGITQSPKYLFRKEGQNVTLSCEQNLNHDAMYWYRQDPGQGLRLIYYSQIVNDFQKGDIAEGYSVSREKKESFPLTVTSAQKNPTAFYLCASSPQRESDTQYFGPGTRLTVL.

The V call is TRBV11-2, the J call TRBJ2-7, with TRBD1 matching over 8 bases. CDR1 and CDR2 (germline): SGHAT, FQNNGV. The CDR3 spans 13 residues. With V trimmed by 5 bases and J by 12 bases, 12 bases remained unmatched. Here the CDR3 reads CASSPTRQGSRYF. CDR3 bases: TGTGCCAGCAGCCCCACCCGACAGGGGTCGCGGTACTTC.

V and J are TRBV7-9 and TRBJ1-3; D is undetermined. The germline gives CDR1 SEHNR, CDR2 FQNEAQ (reference sequence). The CDR3 runs 16 residues. Trimming left V 5 bases short and J 0 bases short, with 14 bases between. CDR3 protein: CASSPSAGSSGNTIYF. The CDR3 bases are TGTGCCAGCAGCCCTAGCGCAGGCTCCTCTGGAAACACCATATATTTT.

The chain couples TRBV10-2 to TRBJ1-5; TRBD1 agrees at 9 bases. Trimming cost V 2 bases and J 13 bases; bases outside gene matches: 6. The CDR3 loop spans 13 amino acids. Per germline, CDR1 WSHSY and CDR2 SAAADI. The CDR3 is CASSEGTGSPQHF. In DNA form, the CDR3 reads TGCGCCAGCAGTGAGGGGACAGGGTCCCCACAGCATTTT.

The chain has TRBV27 and TRBJ1-1; D uncertain. The ends were cut back, 6 bases at V and 4 bases at J, with 18 bases in the middle. From germline, CDR1 is MNHEY and CDR2 SMNVEV (reference sequence). This CDR3 has 15 amino acids. This chain's CDR3 is CASSSLRGRTTEAFF. The CDR3 DNA is TGTGCCAGCAGCTCCTTGCGGGGTAGGACCACTGAAGCTTTCTTT.

The DNA of the CDR3 is TGTGCCAGCAGTAGTTTGCCGGGACTAGCGGGAGACTCCTACAATGAGCAGTTCTTC. Its protein is CASSSLPGLAGDSYNEQFF. The genes are TRBV27 and TRBJ2-1, with TRBD2 matching over 14 bases. The CDR3 length is 19 residues. V shed 5 bases and J 0 bases; nucleotides not matched to a gene: 9. Germline V gives CDR1 MNHEY, CDR2 SMNVEV (reference sequence).

The CDR3 DNA reads TGTGCCAGCAGTCCCTCAACAGGGGAGATGGGGCAAGAGACCCAGTACTTC. Translating gives CASSPSTGEMGQETQYF. V is TRBV27 and J is TRBJ2-5, with 7 bases that match TRBD1. Germline loops: CDR1 MNHEY, CDR2 SMNVEV (reference sequence). The J segment lost 2 bases and the V segment lost 5 bases, leaving 14 bases of the junction unmatched. The CDR3 spans 17 residues.

The chain has TRBV11-2 and TRBJ2-3; 10 bases are a match to TRBD2. This CDR3 region has 16 residues. Trimming took 5 bases from V and 2 from J; bases not matched to a gene: 7. CDR1 SGHAT and CDR2 FQNNGV come from the germline V gene. CDR3: CASSPRTSGVTDTQYF. As DNA, the CDR3 is TGTGCCAGCAGCCCCCGGACTAGCGGAGTCACAGATACGCAGTATTTT.

The V gene is TRBV18, the J gene TRBJ2-2; TRBD1 is a possible D gene (5 bases). Per the germline V gene, CDR1 is KGHSH and CDR2 is LQKENI. The V end was cut by 6 bases, the J end by 1 base, with 9 bases between. The CDR3 runs 14 residues. As DNA, the CDR3 is TGTGCCAGCTCGCCCCAGGGGAACACCGGGGAGCTGTTTTTT. Translating it yields CASSPQGNTGELFF.

The chain links TRBV27 to TRBJ2-1, with 8 bases matching TRBD2. After removal of 3 bases from V and 6 bases from J, the junction contained 13 bases not matched to a gene. Per the germline V gene, CDR1 is MNHEY and CDR2 is SMNVEV (reference sequence). There are 17 residues in the CDR3. The CDR3 is CASSFAGGRTSGNEQFF. The DNA for the CDR3 is TGTGCCAGCAGTTTCGCTGGCGGGAGGACCTCGGGCAATGAGCAGTTCTTC.

The CDR3 loop reads CASSQGGGSYEQFF. DNA of the CDR3: TGCGCCAGCAGCCAAGGCGGGGGGAGCTATGAGCAGTTCTTC. This chain connects TRBV4-3 to TRBJ2-1, with TRBD2 matching 8 bases. The CDR3 sequence is 14 residues long. V shed 1 base and J 8 bases; nucleotides not matched to a gene: 4. Germline CDR1 LGHNA, CDR2 YSLEER.

CDR3 protein: CSDRSGTSTYNEQFF. The CDR3 nucleotides read TGCAGCGACCGCTCCGGGACTAGCACGTACAATGAGCAGTTCTTC. The V gene is TRBV29-1, the J gene TRBJ2-1, with 9 bases matching TRBD2. V shed 7 bases, J shed 4 bases, and the junction held 11 bases outside the gene matches. The germline CDR1 and CDR2 sequences are SQVTM and ANQGSEA. The CDR3 loop spans 15 amino acids.

The V and J genes are TRBV5-8 and TRBJ1-1; TRBD1 matches 12 bases. V was clipped by 4 bases and J by 6 bases; unmatched bases: 1. There are 13 residues in the CDR3. Germline V lookup: CDR1 SGHTS, CDR2 YDEGEE. This CDR3 reads CASSRDRGPEAFF. In DNA, the CDR3 is TGTGCCAGCAGCCGGGACAGGGGGCCTGAAGCTTTCTTT.

This clone was found once. The chain carries TRBV18 and TRBJ1-1; weak D call: TRBD1 (6 bases). The CDR3 has 17 residues. V was trimmed by 4 bases and J by 4 bases, leaving 22 bases between them. From germline, CDR1 is KGHSH and CDR2 LQKENI. The CDR3 DNA is TGTGCCAGCTCACAGAAAAATTACGGGGGGCACGCCACTGAAGCTTTCTTT. Translation: CASSQKNYGGHATEAFF. The variable domain in full, completed from reference TRBV18 and TRBJ1-1, reads NAGVMQNPRHLVRRRGQEARLRCSPMKGHSHVYWYRQLPEEGLKFMVYLQKENIIDESGMPKERFSAEFPKEGPSILRIQQVVRGDSAAYFCASSQKNYGGHATEAFFGQGTRLTVV.

The V gene is TRBV5-6, the J gene TRBJ2-1; TRBD2 might be the D (5 bases). The germline V and J ends were trimmed by 0 bases and 5 bases, with 9 bases remaining between them. The CDR3 has 14 residues. CDR1 and CDR2 (germline): SGHDT, YYEEEE. Here the CDR3 DNA reads TGTGCCAGCAGCTTGGGAGCGGCCCACAATGAGCAGTTCTTC. Protein: CASSLGAAHNEQFF.

This clone was seen only a few times. The V and J genes are TRBV5-1 and TRBJ2-2; possible D gene TRBD1, 5 bases. Trimming shortened V by 4 bases and J by 9 bases, and 25 bases separated the two germline ends. Germline V gene lookup returns CDR1 SGHRS and CDR2 YFSETQ. This CDR3 is 17 amino acids long. The CDR3 spells CASSDGAQGSRDWELFF. CDR3 nucleotide sequence: TGCGCCAGCAGCGACGGCGCGCAGGGTTCTAGAGATTGGGAGCTGTTTTTT.

CDR3 in DNA: TGCGCCAGCAGCCGCGAGGGGGCAGGGGCCAACGTCCTGACTTTC. It translates to CASSREGAGANVLTF. The rearrangement joins TRBV4-1 to TRBJ2-6, with 7 bases identical to TRBD1. There are 15 residues in the CDR3. Germline V gene data show CDR1 as MGHRA and CDR2 as YSYEKL. V lost 4 bases to trimming and J lost 4 bases; unmatched junction nucleotides: 4.

The chain employs TRBV7-2 and TRBJ2-3; 7 bases fit TRBD2. V was pared by 1 base and J by 0 bases, with 4 bases of the junction left unmatched. Germline lookup yields CDR1 SGHTA and CDR2 FQGNSA. The CDR3 has 16 residues. Here the CDR3 reads CASSLGSGISTDTQYF. The CDR3 nucleotides are TGTGCCAGCAGCTTAGGGAGCGGGATTAGCACAGATACGCAGTATTTT.

The chain joins TRBV19 to TRBJ1-4, with D tentatively TRBD1 (6 bases). Trimming stripped 5 bases from V and 3 bases from J, with 13 bases between. The germline gives CDR1 LNHDA, CDR2 SQIVND (reference sequence). CDR3 length equals 15 residues. CDR3 in amino acids: CASSPRTAPNEKLFF. The CDR3 DNA reads as TGTGCCAGTAGTCCCCGGACAGCCCCTAATGAAAAACTGTTTTTT. Filled out from reference TRBV19 and TRBJ1-4, the complete variable domain reads DGGITQSPKYLFRKEGQNVTLSCEQNLNHDAMYWYRQDPGQGLRLIYYSQIVNDFQKGDIAEGYSVSREKKESFPLTVTSAQKNPTAFYLCASSPRTAPNEKLFFGSGTQLSVL.

The V and J genes are TRBV30 and TRBJ2-5; 11 positions agree with TRBD1. The V and J ends lost 1 base and 4 bases, in that order; junction bases with no gene match: 5. The CDR3 is made up of 15 amino acids. Germline loops: CDR1 GTSNPN, CDR2 SVGIG (reference sequence). The CDR3 is CAWSAGQGAAETQYF. The CDR3 DNA sequence: TGTGCCTGGAGTGCCGGACAGGGGGCTGCAGAGACCCAGTACTTC.

The chain employs TRBV6-5 and TRBJ2-1, with no clear D. This CDR3 comprises 14 residues. The V and J ends lost 6 bases and 4 bases respectively, with 13 bases between them. Germline CDR1 and CDR2: MNHEY and SVGAGI. The DNA of the CDR3 is TGTGCCAGCAGCCCGACCAGGATATACAATGAGCAGTTCTTC. It encodes CASSPTRIYNEQFF.

The rearrangement joins TRBV9 to TRBJ2-2; the match to TRBD2 covers 8 bases. Trimming took 1 base from V and 7 from J; bases not matched to a gene: 9. Germline V gene data show CDR1 as SGDLS and CDR2 as YYNGEE. This CDR3 has 16 residues. The CDR3 here is CASSVSGGGPNGELFF. The CDR3 DNA sequence: TGTGCCAGCAGCGTATCGGGGGGGGGTCCAAACGGGGAGCTGTTTTTT.